What follows are 31 T cell receptor beta chains derived from one specimen sequenced in a study of blood T cell repertoires in COVID-19. This table comes from immunoSEQ multiplex PCR, and its TCRdb copy is limited to in-frame clones, with some not included. The table lists about 100,000 clones, about 89% of them singletons. The sequenced sample consisted of peripheral blood. The receptors stem from a man in his forties or fifties with acute or convalescent COVID-19.

V is TRBV12-3 or TRBV12-4 and J is TRBJ2-5; D ambiguous. Trimming took 8 bases from V and 7 from J, leaving 17 bases between them. The CDR3 spans 13 residues. The CDR3 DNA sequence: TGTGCCAGCCGGCAGGATATCTACGGGACCCAGTACTTC. Translation: CASRQDIYGTQYF.

The CDR3 sequence: CASSETGDGYTF. The CDR3 DNA reads as TGTGCCAGCTCCGAGACAGGGGATGGCTACACCTTC. The chain links TRBV18 to TRBJ1-2; TRBD1 aligns across 8 bases. The V gene end was trimmed by 6 bases and the J gene end by 6 bases; junction bases not matched to a gene: 3. The CDR3 extends over 12 amino acids. Germline CDR1 KGHSH, CDR2 LQKENI.

The J gene is TRBJ1-2, the V gene TRBV5-1, with 7 nucleotides matching TRBD1. The germline gives CDR1 SGHRS, CDR2 YFSETQ. The CDR3 is 15 amino acids. The junction had 12 bases not matched to a gene; V was cut back by 8 bases and J by 2 bases. CDR3 in amino acids: CASRLTGGQNYGYTF. CDR3 DNA sequence: TGCGCCAGTCGACTAACCGGGGGACAGAACTATGGCTACACCTTC. The full variable domain, rest sourced from reference TRBV5-1 and TRBJ1-2, is KAGVTQTPRYLIKTRGQQVTLSCSPISGHRSVSWYQQTPGQGLQFLFEYFSETQRNKGNFPGRFSGRQFSNSRSEMNVSTLELGDSALYLCASRLTGGQNYGYTFGSGTRLTVV.

The genes are TRBV7-8 and TRBJ2-1, with D perhaps matching TRBD2 (5 bases). The CDR3 length is 14 residues. Trimming pared 4 bases from V and 9 bases from J, leaving 16 bases between. Per the germline V gene, CDR1 is SGHVS and CDR2 is FQNEAQ. CDR3 loop: CASSSRWERTEQFF. The CDR3 DNA sequence: TGTGCCAGCAGCTCGAGGTGGGAGAGAACTGAGCAGTTCTTC.

The chain recombines TRBV12-3 or TRBV12-4 with TRBJ1-4; D is undetermined. With 4 bases removed from V and 6 bases from J, the gap between germline ends came to 9 bases. CDR3 size: 13 residues. The CDR3 loop is CASSSGGHEKLFF. CDR3 coding DNA: TGTGCCAGCAGTTCGGGCGGGCATGAAAAACTGTTTTTT.

The sample holds one count of this clone. CDR3 region: CASSQDGPAGFNNEQFF. For the CDR3, the DNA is TGTGCCAGCAGCCAAGATGGCCCAGCGGGGTTTAACAATGAGCAGTTCTTC. The V and J genes are TRBV4-2 and TRBJ2-1, with TRBD2 matching 7 bases. This CDR3 region has 17 residues. Germline assignment: CDR1 LGHNA and CDR2 YNFKEQ. The V and J ends lost 0 bases and 5 bases, in that order; junction bases with no gene match: 10.

The J gene is TRBJ2-7, the V gene TRBV30, with 7 bases matching TRBD2. V lost 7 bases to trimming and J lost 4 bases; unmatched junction nucleotides: 16. The CDR3 length is 15 residues. Germline loops: CDR1 GTSNPN, CDR2 SVGIG (reference sequence). The CDR3 nucleotides are TGTGCCTCTTCCCTTCGACCGGGAGGCCAATACGAGCAGTACTTC. Its protein is CASSLRPGGQYEQYF. The full variable domain, with the rest looked up from reference TRBV30 and TRBJ2-7, is SQTIHQWPATLVQPVGSPLSLECTVEGTSNPNLYWYRQAAGRGLQLLFYSVGIGQISSEVPQNLSASRPQDRQFILSSKKLLLSDSGFYLCASSLRPGGQYEQYFGPGTRLTVT.

V is TRBV6-5 and J is TRBJ1-1; D remains unclear. In germline, CDR1 is MNHEY, CDR2 SVGAGI. The V end was cut by 5 bases, the J end by 0 bases, with 10 bases between. The CDR3 is made up of 14 amino acids. The CDR3 DNA sequence: TGTGCCAGCAGTAAACGGGAACTGAACACTGAAGCTTTCTTT. Residues: CASSKRELNTEAFF.

The chain has TRBV5-5 and TRBJ1-5; the D is unclear. Germline CDR1 reads SGHKS; CDR2 reads YYEKEE (reference sequence). The CDR3 is made up of 15 amino acids. With 7 bases removed from V and 5 bases from J, the gap between germline ends came to 19 bases. CDR3 amino acids: CASPHFVPNHQPQHF. The CDR3 region has the DNA TGTGCCAGCCCCCACTTCGTCCCGAACCATCAGCCCCAGCATTTT. The full variable domain, its missing parts supplied by reference TRBV5-5 and TRBJ1-5, is DAGVTQSPTHLIKTRGQQVTLRCSPISGHKSVSWYQQVLGQGPQFIFQYYEKEERGRGNFPDRFSARQFPNYSSELNVNALLLGDSALYLCASPHFVPNHQPQHFGDGTRLSIL.

The gene calls are TRBV5-4 and TRBJ1-1; 9 bases fit TRBD1. Germline V gene lookup returns CDR1 SGHNT and CDR2 YYREEE (reference sequence). V gave up 0 bases and J gave up 1 base; unmatched junction bases: 4. The CDR3 has 16 residues. CDR3 loop: CASSLGGQGKNTEAFF. The CDR3 region has the DNA TGTGCCAGCAGCTTGGGAGGACAGGGGAAGAACACTGAAGCTTTCTTT.

This chain joins TRBV13 and TRBJ2-7, with D possibly TRBD1 on 7 matching bases. Germline CDR1 is PRHDT and CDR2 is FYEKMQ (reference sequence). CDR3 length: 14 residues. V shed 5 bases and J shed 1 base, with 12 bases lying between them. The CDR3 loop is CASSPGGFSYEQYF. In nucleotides, the CDR3 is TGTGCCAGCAGCCCAGGGGGGTTTTCCTACGAGCAGTACTTC.

V is TRBV7-9 and J is TRBJ1-1, with D hard to call. Germline lookup yields CDR1 SEHNR and CDR2 FQNEAQ (reference sequence). The V gene lost 4 bases and the J gene lost 4 bases, with 7 bases spanning the gap. The length of the CDR3 is 12 residues. This CDR3 reads CASSSEGTEAFF. CDR3 nucleotide sequence: TGTGCCAGCAGCTCCGAGGGCACTGAAGCTTTCTTT.

V gene TRBV6-6 combines with J gene TRBJ2-7; 7 nucleotides agree with TRBD2. This CDR3 spans 13 amino acids. J gave up 1 base and V 7 bases, and 4 bases lay outside the gene matches. Looked up from germline, CDR1 is MNHNY and CDR2 is SVGAGI (reference sequence). The CDR3 DNA reads TGTGCCAGCAATTGGGGGGGATCCTACGAGCAGTACTTC. Its protein product is CASNWGGSYEQYF.

V gene TRBV6-6 combines with J gene TRBJ1-1; D may be TRBD1 (6 bases). Germline CDR1 and CDR2: MNHNY and SVGAGI (reference sequence). V lost 6 bases, J lost 0 bases, and 14 bases lay in between. This CDR3 has 15 residues. CDR3 loop: CASSTGTPLNTEAFF. The CDR3 DNA sequence: TGTGCCAGCAGCACAGGGACACCCCTGAACACTGAAGCTTTCTTT.

J is TRBJ1-3 and V is TRBV7-2, with D uncertain. This CDR3 region has 16 residues. Trimming cost V 1 base and J 0 bases, with 10 bases left between them. CDR1 is SGHTA and CDR2 is FQGNSA in the germline V gene. The CDR3 protein is CASSLGGGSSGNTIYF. CDR3 sequence (DNA): TGTGCCAGCAGCTTAGGAGGAGGGAGCTCTGGAAACACCATATATTTT.

The chain uses TRBV28 and TRBJ1-5; D remains unclear. The CDR3 loop spans 15 amino acids. With 2 bases removed from V and 5 bases from J, the gap between germline ends came to 13 bases. The germline V gene encodes CDR1 MDHEN and CDR2 SYDVKM. The CDR3 spells CASSLSPSSDQPQHF. In DNA, the CDR3 is TGTGCCAGCAGTTTAAGCCCTTCGAGTGATCAGCCCCAGCATTTT.

The chain is built from TRBV5-1 and TRBJ2-2; 7 bases align to TRBD1. The junction had 3 bases not matched to a gene; V was cut back by 4 bases and J by 0 bases. Germline V gene data show CDR1 as SGHRS and CDR2 as YFSETQ. The CDR3 sequence is 15 residues long. The CDR3 reads CASSVGQTNTGELFF. CDR3 nucleotide sequence: TGCGCCAGCAGCGTGGGACAGACGAACACCGGGGAGCTGTTTTTT.

The chain joins TRBV12-3 or TRBV12-4 to TRBJ2-7, with a possible D match to TRBD1 (5 bases). This CDR3 has 13 residues. V was clipped by 5 bases and J by 3 bases, with 11 bases between them. In nucleotides, the CDR3 is TGTGCCAGCAGTCGCAATACAGGCTACGAGCAGTACTTC. Amino acid sequence: CASSRNTGYEQYF.

The rearrangement links TRBV2 to TRBJ1-5, with 7 bases lining up with TRBD1. The CDR3 is 12 amino acids. Germline loops: CDR1 SNHLY, CDR2 FYNNEI. Trimming removed 6 bases from V and 8 bases from J; junction bases left unmatched: 4. The CDR3 reads CASRTGFEPQHF. The DNA for the CDR3 is TGTGCCAGCAGGACAGGGTTCGAGCCCCAGCATTTT.

The genes are TRBV29-1 and TRBJ1-1; the match to TRBD1 covers 7 bases. With V trimmed by 6 bases and J by 3 bases, 10 bases remained unmatched. CDR1 and CDR2 (germline): SQVTM, ANQGSEA. The CDR3 totals 14 residues. CDR3 amino acids: CSVWTGIQDTEAFF. The DNA for the CDR3 is TGCAGCGTCTGGACAGGCATACAGGACACTGAAGCTTTCTTT.

The J gene is TRBJ2-1, the V gene TRBV19, with 8 bases aligning to TRBD2. Germline V gives CDR1 LNHDA, CDR2 SQIVND (reference sequence). This CDR3 has 15 amino acids. Unmatched junction bases numbered 12, after V lost 5 bases and J lost 9 bases. The CDR3 sequence is CASSPRTSPIIEQFF. CDR3 nucleotides: TGTGCCAGTAGTCCCAGGACTAGCCCCATCATTGAGCAGTTCTTC.

This clone was seen repeatedly, ten times or more. The chain carries TRBV12-3 or TRBV12-4 and TRBJ1-3; no clear D. The CDR3 runs 13 residues. Trimming cost V 3 bases and J 4 bases, with 7 bases left between them. The CDR3 sequence: CASSFVPGNTIYF. CDR3 nucleotides: TGTGCCAGCAGTTTCGTCCCCGGAAACACCATATATTTT.

This chain links TRBV9 with TRBJ1-1, with D possibly matching TRBD1 (5 bases). CDR1 and CDR2 (germline): SGDLS, YYNGEE. This CDR3 is 14 amino acids long. V was shortened by 0 bases and J by 4 bases, with 10 bases between the two germline ends. The CDR3 loop reads CASSVDWGGTEAFF. The CDR3 bases are TGTGCCAGCAGCGTAGATTGGGGGGGCACTGAAGCTTTCTTT.

The DNA for the CDR3 is TGCGCCAGCAGTGAGTCGGGGCAGGGGATGAACACTGAAGCTTTCTTT. Protein sequence: CASSESGQGMNTEAFF. This chain joins TRBV10-1 and TRBJ1-1; perhaps TRBD1 as D (6 bases). The CDR3 length is 16 residues. V shed 0 bases and J shed 0 bases, with 11 bases lying between them. In germline, CDR1 is WNHNN, CDR2 SYGVQD (reference sequence).

The chain combines TRBV19 with TRBJ2-2; 8 positions agree with TRBD2. There are 16 residues in the CDR3. Germline V gene data show CDR1 as LNHDA and CDR2 as SQIVND (reference sequence). V trimming: 5 bases; J trimming: 5 bases; junction bases outside the gene matches: 10. The CDR3, as DNA: TGTGCCAGTAGTTCTCCGACTAGCGTAGAAACCGGGGAGCTGTTTTTT. It specifies CASSSPTSVETGELFF.

The chain uses TRBV10-3 and TRBJ2-1; 9 nucleotides line up with TRBD1. Germline V CDR1 and CDR2: ENHRY, SYGVKD. The CDR3 has 13 residues. J gave up 3 bases and V 10 bases, and 4 bases lay outside the gene matches. The CDR3 here is CATRTGDYNEQFF. The CDR3 DNA is TGTGCCACCAGGACAGGGGACTACAATGAGCAGTTCTTC.

In DNA form, the CDR3 reads TGTGCCAGCAGACCACAGGGGGCGTTTGGGGAGACCCAGTACTTC. Protein product: CASRPQGAFGETQYF. The chain employs TRBV7-9 and TRBJ2-5; 9 bases are shared with TRBD1. The germline V gene has CDR1 SEHNR and CDR2 FQNEAQ (reference sequence). Unmatched junction bases numbered 10, after V lost 6 bases and J lost 5 bases. This CDR3 has 15 amino acids.

Comment on this clone: Other DNA variants within this sample encode the same CDR3. V and J are TRBV7-8 and TRBJ1-2, with D perhaps TRBD1 (5 bases). Germline V gene lookup returns CDR1 SGHVS and CDR2 FQNEAQ. This CDR3 contains 14 residues. V dropped 3 bases and J dropped 5 bases, with 13 bases sitting between them. CDR3 bases: TGTGCCAGCAGCTTGGGGCAGGGAAGATATGGCTACACCTTC. Translated: CASSLGQGRYGYTF.

The chain uses TRBV9 and TRBJ2-1; the D gene is possibly TRBD2 (6 bases). Germline CDR1 and CDR2: SGDLS and YYNGEE. This CDR3 has 14 amino acids. Trimming removed 4 bases at V and 5 bases at J, with 13 bases between. The CDR3 bases are TGTGCCAGCAGCCCCTCGTCGGGGGACAATGAGCAGTTCTTC. Its protein product is CASSPSSGDNEQFF.

The chain recombines TRBV7-2 with TRBJ1-3; D possibly corresponds to TRBD1 (5 bases). CDR1 and CDR2 from the germline V gene are SGHTA and FQGNSA. V shed 3 bases and J shed 10 bases, with 7 bases lying between them. The CDR3 extends over 11 amino acids. This chain's CDR3 is CASSLGGTIYF. CDR3 nucleotide sequence: TGTGCCAGCAGCTTGGGGGGGACCATATATTTT.

This chain uses TRBV28 with TRBJ2-5, with TRBD1 as a possible D gene (6 bases). The V gene's germline CDR1 is MDHEN and CDR2 SYDVKM. Trimming took off 5 bases at V and 5 bases at J, with 18 bases between the two ends. This CDR3 has 15 residues. CDR3 region: CASSGPGLGAETQYF. In DNA form, the CDR3 reads TGTGCCAGCAGTGGACCGGGTTTGGGGGCGGAGACCCAGTACTTC. The complete variable domain, with remaining parts taken from reference TRBV28 and TRBJ2-5, reads DVKVTQSSRYLVKRTGEKVFLECVQDMDHENMFWYRQDPGLGLRLIYFSYDVKMKEKGDIPEGYSVSREKKERFSLILESASTNQTSMYLCASSGPGLGAETQYFGPGTRLLVL.